This T cell receptor (beta chain) comes out of a study of Ad26.COV2.S vaccination and SARS-CoV-2 variants. As for the study in general: Each vaccinee took Ad26.COV2.S intramuscularly, once or twice 56 days apart. Study-wide results and limits: Post-vaccination spike-specific CD8+ and CD4+ T cell responses reportedly had substantial breadth.

Only in-frame clones appear in the TCRdb table, and some are missing; sequencing was by immunoSEQ multiplex PCR. The sample records about 680,000 clones, roughly 90% being singletons. Treatment of the sample: roughly 19 received Ad26.COV2.S at low or high dose, single or two shots; 5 received placebo; per-sample allocation not given. The samples date from day 63 after the first vaccine or placebo injection. Concerning this clone itself: Its antigen is undetermined.

Germline V gene lookup returns CDR1 GTSNPN and CDR2 SVGIG (reference sequence). V trimming: 2 bases; J trimming: 5 bases; junction bases outside the gene matches: 6. CDR3 size: 14 residues. V is TRBV30 and J is TRBJ1-2, with 9 bases aligning to TRBD1. The sample in question was peripheral blood, obtained in a trial of Ad26.COV2.S vaccine versus placebo. The source of this sequence is a person between 18 and 65 years old who received the Ad26.COV2.S COVID-19 vaccine or a placebo. The CDR3 here is CAWSPDRGRYGYTF. CDR3 DNA: TGTGCCTGGAGTCCGGACAGGGGACGGTATGGCTACACCTTC.